This T cell receptor (beta chain) was retrieved from a study of blood T cells in healthy people across ages. Study outcomes and limitations: With unsorted PBMCs, a conclusive comparison of naive versus antigen-experienced cells was not possible.

Concerning this clonotype itself: Its antigen is not identified.

Germline V gene sequence: CDR1 MNHEY, CDR2 SMNVEV (reference sequence). CDR3 length: 15 residues. The ends were cut back, 3 bases at V and 1 base at J, with 12 bases in the middle. A second about 6 to 12 cycle PCR used barcoded and J-beta primers. Every single cDNA molecule received a tag from a template-switch adaptor with 12 random nucleotides. Using its own MiXCR run on the 5' RACE reads, TCRdb lists one record per CDR3 protein. This sample has some 1.5 million distinct CDR3 sequences, with approximately 28% found just once. The sample taken for sequencing was blood. The chain links TRBV27 to TRBJ1-2, with D hard to call. This clonotype originated in a woman aged 25 to 39 in good health. CDR3 bases: TGTGCCAGCAGTTTTGGGAGTGATGATAACTATGGCTACACCTTC. Residues: CASSFGSDDNYGYTF.